The source of this T cell receptor beta chain is a study of cytomegalovirus exposure and HLA in healthy donors. Assay used: immunoSEQ multiplex PCR; TCRdb lists only in-frame clones, some missing. The sample yields about 360,000 clones, roughly 89% seen once. The V end was cut by 8 bases, the J end by 3 bases, with 13 bases between. CDR1 MDHEN and CDR2 SYDVKM come from the germline V gene. CDR3 length equals 13 residues. Comment on this clone: The antigen is not known.

Study results and caveats: The majority of TCR sequences were rare, yet some public TCRs appeared in many donors. Investigators reported 150 to 200 TCR beta chains as tied to cytomegalovirus. Among the CMV-associated chains, a few were confirmed in vitro as specific for CMV antigens.

Sequenced input: PBMCs. This sequence joins TRBV28 and TRBJ1-2; a possible D gene is TRBD1 (6 bases). The TCR originated in a woman aged 18-35 years in good health and CMV-seronegative. CDR3 amino acids: CASRSDSYYGYTF. For the CDR3, the DNA is TGTGCCAGCCGTTCGGACAGTTACTATGGCTACACCTTC.